This passage covers 22 T cell receptor beta chains from one sample sequenced in a study of blood T cells in healthy people across ages. Together with a sample-barcoded 5' primer, a J-beta primer mix was included in a second PCR lasting roughly 7 to 11 cycles. MiXCR was run by TCRdb on the 5' RACE reads, yielding one entry per CDR3 protein. The data hold roughly 900,000 distinct CDR3 sequences, with 45% to 50% observed a single time. Material for sequencing was blood. Receptors originate from a man aged 30 to 45 in good health.

The chain has TRBV4-3 and TRBJ1-4; no reliable D call. This CDR3 has 16 amino acids. Germline V gene sequence: CDR1 LGHNA, CDR2 YSLEER. V shed 0 bases and J shed 2 bases, with 10 bases lying between them. For the CDR3, the DNA is TGCGCCAGCAGCCAAGATGGAGTTACCACTAATGAAAAACTGTTTTTT. Protein product: CASSQDGVTTNEKLFF.

J is TRBJ2-3 and V is TRBV7-2; 12 positions agree with TRBD2. The CDR3 runs to 16 residues. Germline V gene lookup returns CDR1 SGHTA and CDR2 FQGNSA. Losses at the gene ends were 5 bases for V and 8 bases for J; bases not matched to a gene: 11. Written as DNA, the CDR3 is TGTGCCAGCAGCCCTCGGCTAGCGGGGGGGCCGGGTACGCAGTATTTT. Encoded protein: CASSPRLAGGPGTQYF.

The V call is TRBV7-8, the J call TRBJ2-7; D is possibly TRBD1 or TRBD2 (5 bases each). The V gene lost 5 bases and the J gene lost 0 bases, with 20 bases spanning the gap. This CDR3 has 17 residues. The germline V gene has CDR1 SGHVS and CDR2 FQNEAQ. The CDR3 bases are TGTGCCAGCAGCCCCTTTTCTGTGGGGGACCACTCCTACGAGCAGTACTTC. This translates into CASSPFSVGDHSYEQYF.

The chain carries TRBV6-4 and TRBJ2-3; D remains ambiguous. This CDR3 has 15 amino acids. Germline CDR1 MRHNA, CDR2 SNTAGT. The V and J ends lost 0 bases and 4 bases respectively, with 11 bases between them. CDR3 bases: TGTGCCAGCAGTGACTCGACATATCAGCCAGATACGCAGTATTTT. Its translation: CASSDSTYQPDTQYF.

This clonotype was counted a single time. The V gene is TRBV5-1, the J gene TRBJ2-7; TRBD2 aligns across 10 bases. This CDR3 region has 17 residues. Germline assignment: CDR1 SGHRS and CDR2 YFSETQ. After removal of 3 bases from V and 2 bases from J, the junction contained 11 bases not matched to a gene. The CDR3 sequence: CASSSIAGGANTYEQYF. The CDR3 DNA reads as TGCGCCAGCAGCTCGATAGCGGGAGGCGCCAATACCTACGAGCAGTACTTC.

This clonotype was counted ten times or more. The CDR3 is CATSGVQGTTDTQYF. The CDR3 nucleotides read TGTGCCACCAGTGGTGTACAGGGGACCACAGATACGCAGTATTTT. The chain links TRBV24-1 to TRBJ2-3; 7 bases agree with TRBD1. V was pared by 5 bases and J by 2 bases, with 6 bases of the junction left unmatched. Looked up from germline, CDR1 is KGHDR and CDR2 is SFDVKD. This CDR3 has 15 residues.

This clonotype was observed a few times. The chain uses TRBV6-2 or TRBV6-3 and TRBJ2-5; 7 bases are shared with TRBD2. Germline CDR1 MNHEY, CDR2 SVGEGT. The J segment lost 6 bases and the V segment lost 4 bases, leaving 11 bases of the junction unmatched. This CDR3 is 15 amino acids long. CDR3 DNA: TGTGCCAGCAGTTGGACTAGGAACTACCGGCAGACCCAGTACTTC. It codes for CASSWTRNYRQTQYF.

V and J are TRBV7-2 and TRBJ2-1; tentative D call: TRBD1 (6 bases). The V end lost 1 base, the J end lost 5 bases, and 18 bases lay between the germline ends. Germline CDR1 reads SGHTA; CDR2 reads FQGNSA. CDR3 length equals 17 residues. The chain's CDR3 is CASSLDLFQGNHNEQFF. The CDR3, as DNA: TGTGCCAGCAGCTTAGACTTATTTCAGGGGAACCACAATGAGCAGTTCTTC.

The chain recombines TRBV5-6 with TRBJ1-5; no clear D gene. Germline CDR1 reads SGHDT; CDR2 reads YYEEEE. V lost 2 bases to trimming and J lost 4 bases, with 7 bases between them. The CDR3 consists of 13 residues. Here the CDR3 DNA reads TGTGCCAGCAGCTTCGGGAGGAATCAGCCCCAGCATTTT. Its translation is CASSFGRNQPQHF.

This rearrangement joins TRBV7-2 to TRBJ1-6; 9 bases line up with TRBD1. Germline trimming cut 5 bases from V and 0 bases from J; bases unmatched to any gene: 11. Germline V gene data show CDR1 as SGHTA and CDR2 as FQGNSA. The CDR3 consists of 19 residues. For the CDR3, the DNA is TGTGCCAGCAGCAGCCCATTACAGGGGGCGTCCTCCTATAATTCACCCCTCCACTTT. Its protein product is CASSSPLQGASSYNSPLHF.

J is TRBJ2-6 and V is TRBV5-1; D gene ambiguous. Trimming pared 4 bases from V and 2 bases from J, leaving 7 bases between. CDR1 and CDR2 (germline): SGHRS, YFSETQ. This CDR3 has 14 amino acids. This chain's CDR3 is CASSPPAGANVLTF. The CDR3 DNA reads as TGCGCCAGCAGCCCGCCTGCTGGGGCCAACGTCCTGACTTTC.

This clonotype turned up a few times. DNA for the CDR3: TGTGCCAGCAGTCCGTCGGGACAGGGAACCTACGAGCAGTACTTC. Its protein is CASSPSGQGTYEQYF. V gene TRBV6-1 combines with J gene TRBJ2-7, with TRBD1 matching 9 bases. Trimming at V came to 5 bases and at J to 2 bases, leaving 7 bases not matched to a gene. Per the germline V gene, CDR1 is MNHNS and CDR2 is SASEGT. The length of the CDR3 is 15 residues.

This clonotype was counted only a few times. This chain connects TRBV20-1 to TRBJ2-1, with D perhaps TRBD2 (8 bases). V lost 6 bases and J 4 bases, leaving 19 bases between the germline ends. The germline gives CDR1 DFQATT, CDR2 SNEGSKA (reference sequence). The CDR3 is 15 amino acids. In DNA form, the CDR3 reads TGCAGTGCCAGGGGGAGCGGGGGCGCATACAATGAGCAGTTCTTC. This translates into CSARGSGGAYNEQFF.

The V call is TRBV15, the J call TRBJ1-2; 10 bases match TRBD1. This CDR3 comprises 15 residues. Losses at the gene ends were 1 base for V and 2 bases for J; bases not matched to a gene: 1. Germline V CDR1 and CDR2: LNHNV, YYDKDF (reference sequence). CDR3 sequence: CATSRADRGNYGYTF. The CDR3, as DNA: TGTGCCACCAGCAGAGCGGACAGGGGGAACTATGGCTACACCTTC. Full variable domain (missing parts from reference TRBV15 and TRBJ1-2): DAMVIQNPRYQVTQFGKPVTLSCSQTLNHNVMYWYQQKSSQAPKLLFHYYDKDFNNEADTPDNFQSRRPNTSFCFLDIRSPGLGDTAMYLCATSRADRGNYGYTFGSGTRLTVV.

This sequence joins TRBV4-2 and TRBJ1-2; 7 nucleotides match TRBD1. This CDR3 comprises 15 residues. Germline lookup yields CDR1 LGHNA and CDR2 YNFKEQ. Trimming cost V 0 bases and J 6 bases; bases outside gene matches: 7. The CDR3 DNA is TGTGCCAGCAGCCAAGAAAGTCAGGGGGATGATGGCTACACCTTC. This translates into CASSQESQGDDGYTF.

The sample holds a few counts of this clonotype. The gene calls are TRBV4-3 and TRBJ2-7; D is tentatively TRBD1 or TRBD2 (5 bases each). The germline gives CDR1 LGHNA, CDR2 YSLEER. Trimming stripped 0 bases from V and 2 bases from J, with 17 bases between. The CDR3 is made up of 17 amino acids. CDR3 nucleotide sequence: TGCGCCAGCAGCCAAGATCTCGCCCAGGGAGTCCCCTACGAGCAGTACTTC. This translates into CASSQDLAQGVPYEQYF.

The chain uses TRBV4-1 and TRBJ1-6; D is perhaps TRBD1 (6 bases). The V and J ends lost 1 base and 9 bases respectively, with 13 bases between them. Germline assignment: CDR1 MGHRA and CDR2 YSYEKL. This CDR3 comprises 15 residues. CDR3 DNA sequence: TGCGCCAGCAGCCAAGGTGCACAGGGAGGTTCACCCCTCCACTTT. This gives the protein CASSQGAQGGSPLHF.

V is TRBV12-3 or TRBV12-4 and J is TRBJ2-2; 7 bases agree with TRBD1. The CDR3 consists of 15 residues. Losses at the gene ends were 8 bases for V and 2 bases for J; bases not matched to a gene: 8. For the CDR3, the DNA is TGTGCCAGCGGAAACAGGGGTGTTAACACCGGGGAGCTGTTTTTT. Translated, it gives CASGNRGVNTGELFF.

Comment on this clonotype: The junction does not match germline at one end; this may be a read error. The chain joins TRBV25-1 to TRBJ2-1; 7 bases agree with TRBD2. CDR1 and CDR2 from the germline V gene are MGHDK and SYGVNS. This CDR3 is 21 amino acids long. This chain's CDR3 is CAGSEYIKGWTRGRAYNEQFF. The DNA for the CDR3 is TGTGCCGGCAGTGAATATATTAAGGGTTGGACTAGAGGTCGGGCATACAATGAGCAGTTCTTC.

The chain links TRBV5-1 to TRBJ2-7; D is undetermined. The germline CDR1 and CDR2 sequences are SGHRS and YFSETQ. V was clipped by 7 bases and J by 0 bases, with 17 bases between them. The length of the CDR3 is 15 residues. The CDR3 protein is CASSETGWSSYEQYF. The CDR3, as DNA: TGCGCCAGCTCCGAAACCGGGTGGAGCTCCTACGAGCAGTACTTC.

This chain joins TRBV20-1 and TRBJ1-5; 7 bases agree with TRBD1. J was trimmed by 2 bases and V by 4 bases; bases with no gene match: 11. Germline CDR1 reads DFQATT; CDR2 reads SNEGSKA (reference sequence). The length of the CDR3 is 16 residues. The CDR3 nucleotides read TGCAGTGCTAAAGCGGGACAGCCTAGCGGCAATCAGCCCCAGCATTTT. Its protein is CSAKAGQPSGNQPQHF.

The rearrangement joins TRBV6-2 or TRBV6-3 to TRBJ2-7; D not resolved. Germline V CDR1 and CDR2: MNHEY, SVGEGT. The CDR3 is 17 residues long. V was trimmed by 2 bases and J by 0 bases, leaving 17 bases between them. CDR3 nucleotides: TGTGCCAGCAGTTACCTCAAGCCCCGCAGAGCCTCCTACGAGCAGTACTTC. Amino acids: CASSYLKPRRASYEQYF.